The source of this T cell receptor (beta chain) is a study of shared clonotypes between healthy human individuals. The CDR3 extends over 17 amino acids. The germline gives CDR1 SGHRS, CDR2 YFSETQ. Unmatched junction bases numbered 9, after V lost 4 bases and J lost 0 bases. Libraries were prepared by immunoSEQ multiplex PCR; TCRdb keeps only in-frame clonotypes and omits some of them. The table records about 490,000 clones, about 80% of them present only once. Free of recent acute infections or vaccinations, the donors were healthy HIV-negative adults. The V call is TRBV5-1, the J call TRBJ2-2; 7 bases fit TRBD1. Sequencing used PBMCs. This sequence was found in a woman aged 40-49 years in good health. Some clones in this sample may be carry-over from other donors' samples. The chain's CDR3 is CASSPTLGTANTGELFF. The CDR3 nucleotides are TGCGCCAGCAGCCCTACCCTCGGGACAGCGAACACCGGGGAGCTGTTTTTT.